One sample yielded the 19 T cell receptor beta chains listed below, sequenced in a study of cytomegalovirus exposure and HLA in healthy donors. Primers included in the PCR were 60 Vbeta and 13 Jbeta primers. Assay used: immunoSEQ multiplex PCR; TCRdb lists only in-frame clones, some missing. Of approximately 120,000 clones detected, over 60% appear once; the ten largest clones hold 1.5% to 2.5%. Sequenced: PBMCs. The receptor source for this set is a man aged 50 to 60 in good health and CMV-seronegative.

V and J are TRBV7-9 and TRBJ2-5, with 9 nucleotides matching TRBD1. Germline loops: CDR1 SEHNR, CDR2 FQNEAQ (reference sequence). The CDR3 runs to 14 residues. V was clipped by 7 bases and J by 5 bases; unmatched bases: 8. Here the CDR3 reads CASTIWDRAETQYF. DNA of the CDR3: TGTGCCAGCACCATCTGGGACAGGGCTGAGACCCAGTACTTC.

Comment on this clone: Different DNA sequences within this sample yield the same CDR3. This CDR3 is CASSPPGTAYEQYV. The DNA for the CDR3 is TGTGCCAGCAGCCCCCCCGGGACAGCTTACGAGCAGTACGTC. The chain employs TRBV11-2 and TRBJ2-7, with TRBD1 identical over 7 bases. Germline trimming cut 5 bases from V and 4 bases from J; bases unmatched to any gene: 8. The CDR3 length is 14 residues. Germline V lookup: CDR1 SGHAT, CDR2 FQNNGV.

The chain recombines TRBV27 with TRBJ1-2; tentative D call: TRBD1 (5 bases). Trimming shortened V by 2 bases and J by 7 bases, and 14 bases separated the two germline ends. The CDR3 is 14 amino acids. From germline, CDR1 is MNHEY and CDR2 SMNVEV (reference sequence). In nucleotides, the CDR3 is TGTGCCAGCAGTTTAAGGCGGGGGTATGGTGGCTACACCTTC. It codes for CASSLRRGYGGYTF.

The chain has TRBV6-5 and TRBJ2-2; possible D gene TRBD2, 5 bases. The CDR3 length is 14 residues. V was shortened by 5 bases and J by 8 bases, with 15 bases between the two germline ends. Germline CDR1 reads MNHEY; CDR2 reads SVGAGI. CDR3 sequence reads: CASSPFGSWGELFF. CDR3 coding DNA: TGTGCCAGCAGTCCCTTTGGGAGTTGGGGGGAGCTGTTTTTT.

The V call is TRBV5-8, the J call TRBJ2-3; TRBD2 matches at 8 bases. CDR1 is SGHTS, CDR2 YDEGEE, per germline. Losses at the gene ends were 7 bases for V and 5 bases for J; bases not matched to a gene: 9. The CDR3 spans 14 residues. This CDR3 is CASPALAEVDTQYF. CDR3 nucleotides: TGTGCCAGCCCGGCACTAGCGGAGGTAGATACGCAGTATTTT.

The chain uses TRBV4-3 and TRBJ2-2; 9 nucleotides agree with TRBD2. CDR1 and CDR2 from the germline V gene are LGHNA and YSLEER. The J segment lost 7 bases and the V segment lost 1 base, leaving 7 bases of the junction unmatched. This CDR3 has 16 amino acids. For the CDR3, the DNA is TGCGCCAGCAGCCAAGGGGCAGCGGGGGGTTTCGGGGAGCTGTTTTTT. This translates into CASSQGAAGGFGELFF.

This clone was picked up a small number of times. V usage is TRBV5-6 and J usage is TRBJ2-2, with D possibly TRBD2 on 6 matching bases. The CDR3 runs to 15 residues. Germline-derived CDR1 and CDR2 are SGHDT and YYEEEE. V gave up 3 bases and J gave up 8 bases, with 17 bases separating them. CDR3 DNA sequence: TGTGCCAGCAGCTCGGATCTTCAGGGAGGTGGGGAGCTGTTTTTT. It yields the protein CASSSDLQGGGELFF.

The J gene is TRBJ1-6, the V gene TRBV13; TRBD1 matches 8 bases. CDR3 size: 15 residues. The trim removed 5 bases at V and 10 bases at J, leaving 10 bases unmatched. Germline CDR1 is PRHDT and CDR2 is FYEKMQ (reference sequence). CDR3 loop: CASSLTDRGSSPLHF. The CDR3 DNA follows: TGTGCCAGCAGCCTTACCGACAGGGGAAGCTCACCCCTCCACTTT.

CDR3 amino acids: CASSLSTGGLSYNEQFF. In DNA form, the CDR3 reads TGTGCCAGCAGCTTGAGTACGGGGGGCCTCTCCTACAATGAGCAGTTCTTC. The chain recombines TRBV5-6 with TRBJ2-1, with a possible D match to TRBD2 (7 bases). Trimming took 1 base from V and 0 from J, leaving 14 bases between them. The CDR3 is made up of 17 amino acids. From germline, CDR1 is SGHDT and CDR2 YYEEEE.

J is TRBJ2-5 and V is TRBV5-1; D is perhaps TRBD2 (6 bases). This CDR3 spans 14 amino acids. Germline CDR1 reads SGHRS; CDR2 reads YFSETQ. V was cut by 3 bases and J by 4 bases, with 13 bases left in between. CDR3: CASSSAGLTETQYF. Written as DNA, the CDR3 is TGCGCCAGCAGCTCTGCGGGGCTTACAGAGACCCAGTACTTC.

CDR3 in amino acids: CASSLRQGNSPLHF. The CDR3 bases are TGCGCCAGCAGCTTACGACAGGGAAATTCACCCCTCCACTTT. V and J are TRBV5-1 and TRBJ1-6; 7 nucleotides agree with TRBD1. Germline-derived CDR1 and CDR2 are SGHRS and YFSETQ. The CDR3 is 14 residues long. J gave up 7 bases and V 2 bases, and 3 bases lay outside the gene matches.

The chain employs TRBV6-1 and TRBJ2-5; TRBD2 is a possible D gene (7 bases). The CDR3 length is 15 residues. V lost 6 bases and J 1 base, leaving 15 bases between the germline ends. Germline CDR1 and CDR2: MNHNS and SASEGT. The CDR3 bases are TGTGCCAGCAGCCCCCTCCGGGGGGCCCAAGAGACCCAGTACTTC. This gives the protein CASSPLRGAQETQYF.

This chain links TRBV7-8 with TRBJ1-2; no clear D gene. The CDR3 contains 13 residues. CDR1 is SGHVS, CDR2 FQNEAQ, per germline. Trimming took 1 base from V and 4 from J, leaving 7 bases between them. The CDR3 DNA reads TGTGCCAGCAGCTTAGAAGCGACCTATGGCTACACCTTC. It is translated as CASSLEATYGYTF.

The chain employs TRBV28 and TRBJ2-2, with TRBD1 matching over 7 bases. This CDR3 has 18 amino acids. Germline V gene sequence: CDR1 MDHEN, CDR2 SYDVKM. The V segment lost 6 bases and the J segment 1 base; nucleotides outside the gene matches: 14. The CDR3, as DNA: TGTGCCAGCAGCAGCTCCCGGGACAGCCTATGGAACACCGGGGAGCTGTTTTTT. Translation gives CASSSSRDSLWNTGELFF.

The CDR3 DNA reads TGTGCCAGCAGCCTCGGGACAGGCGATTTTGGCACTGAAGCTTTCTTT. Its translation is CASSLGTGDFGTEAFF. The rearrangement joins TRBV7-9 to TRBJ1-1; TRBD1 matches at 8 bases. CDR3 length equals 16 residues. Germline CDR1 is SEHNR and CDR2 is FQNEAQ (reference sequence). The trim removed 5 bases at V and 4 bases at J, leaving 12 bases unmatched.

This clone has a single count. The chain has TRBV21-1 and TRBJ2-7; TRBD1 was called by the table and not checked on the DNA. TRBV21-1 is marked as a pseudogene. This CDR3 has 14 amino acids. This chain's CDR3 is CASSTGTGLDEQYF. DNA of the CDR3: TGTGCCAGCAGCACCGGGACAGGCTTAGACGAGCAGTACTTC.

Only a few counts were recorded for this clone. This chain uses TRBV7-8 with TRBJ2-1, with 9 nucleotides matching TRBD2. Unmatched junction bases numbered 15, after V lost 5 bases and J lost 7 bases. The CDR3 length is 17 residues. The germline gives CDR1 SGHVS, CDR2 FQNEAQ. The CDR3 sequence is CASSPSRAGGPRNEQFF. CDR3 bases: TGTGCCAGCAGCCCCTCTCGTGCGGGGGGGCCACGGAATGAGCAGTTCTTC.

The V call is TRBV5-1, the J call TRBJ1-1; weak D call: TRBD1 (6 bases). Germline CDR1 SGHRS, CDR2 YFSETQ. CDR3 length: 14 residues. Deletions cut 0 bases from V and 3 bases from J, with 9 bases between. CDR3 nucleotide sequence: TGCGCCAGCAGCTTGGGAGGGGGATACACTGAAGCTTTCTTT. It encodes CASSLGGGYTEAFF. The full variable domain, its missing parts supplied by reference TRBV5-1 and TRBJ1-1, is KAGVTQTPRYLIKTRGQQVTLSCSPISGHRSVSWYQQTPGQGLQFLFEYFSETQRNKGNFPGRFSGRQFSNSRSEMNVSTLELGDSALYLCASSLGGGYTEAFFGQGTRLTVV.

This clone appeared once. The rearrangement links TRBV2 to TRBJ1-5; the D is unclear. CDR1 is SNHLY and CDR2 is FYNNEI in the germline V gene. The germline V and J ends were trimmed by 5 bases and 2 bases, with 13 bases remaining between them. CDR3 size: 15 residues. CDR3 DNA: TGTGCCAGCAGTCCCCCCCCCAGTGGCAATCAGCCCCAGCATTTT. Its translation is CASSPPPSGNQPQHF.